A selection of T cell receptor beta chains follows, all from one sample in a study of human T cells and chemical hapten exposure. TCRdb fed the RACE reads into MiXCR, producing one record per CDR3 protein. This table has just over 350,000 distinct CDR3 sequences, roughly 6.3% appearing once. The sample here was whole blood, taken in connection with sensitization to the hapten diphenylcyclopropenone (DPC). These receptors all come from a woman aged 18-35 years with alopecia areata. Some clones in this sample may be carry-over from other donors' samples. CDR3s include the opening cysteine and the closing phenylalanine or tryptophan. Fields, in order: J gene, clone size, V gene, D gene, CDR3 DNA, CDR3 protein. A D gene is named only where the DNA matches it firmly. Size values are once, few and many counts, or a class for expanded clones, and some rows have none.

TRBJ1-2 | many | TRBV27 | . | TGTGCCAGCAGTTTATCCCTAAAGGGCAACTATGGCTACACCTTC | CASSLSLKGNYGYTF
TRBJ2-3 | . | TRBV4-3 | TRBD2 | TGCGCCAGCAGCCAGGGGACTAGCGGCGCAGATACGCAGTATTTT | CASSQGTSGADTQYF
TRBJ1-1 | many | TRBV7-9 | TRBD1 | TGTGCCAGCAGCATTGGGACAGGGGGGACTGAAGCTTTCTTT | CASSIGTGGTEAFF
TRBJ1-2 | . | TRBV6-5 | TRBD1 | TGTGCCAGCACCGGACAGGGGAACTATGGCTACACCTTC | CASTGQGNYGYTF
TRBJ1-2 | . | TRBV28 | . | TGTGCCAGCAGATCACGGGGAGGGTATTATGGCTACACCTTC | CASRSRGGYYGYTF
TRBJ2-4 | few | TRBV7-3 | . | TGTGCCAGCAGCTTAAACGGGGGGCGAGTCAGAGACATTCAGTACTTC | CASSLNGGRVRDIQYF
TRBJ1-1 | . | TRBV7-9 | . | TGTGCCAGCAGCTTCCCTCAGGGTGCCACTGAAGCTTTCTTT | CASSFPQGATEAFF
TRBJ1-1 | many | TRBV12-3/TRBV12-4 | . | TGTGCCAGCAGTTTAGGGGGATCTGAAGCTTTCTTT | CASSLGGSEAFF
TRBJ2-3 | few | TRBV7-2 | . | TGTGCCAGCAGCTTATTAGGCCCCCGGGCGGATACGCAGTATTTT | CASSLLGPRADTQYF
TRBJ1-2 | few | TRBV10-3 | . | TGTGCCATCAGTGAGTCAGGAATCTATGGCTACACCTTC | CAISESGIYGYTF
TRBJ1-3 | . | TRBV4-3 | TRBD1 | TGCGCCAGCAGCCTCGGACAGGGGCACGGAAACACCATATATTTT | CASSLGQGHGNTIYF
TRBJ2-2 | . | TRBV27 | . | TGTGCCAGCAGTTTTTCCCCTTTACCCCCCGGGGAGCTGTTTTTT | CASSFSPLPPGELFF
TRBJ1-2 | . | TRBV29-1 | . | TGCAGCGTTGCAACACAAGGGTCGGGCTATGGCTACACCTTC | CSVATQGSGYGYTF
TRBJ2-7 | . | TRBV6-6 | . | TGTGCCAGCAGCCGATCGAGCACGTCCTACGAGCAGTACTTC | CASSRSSTSYEQYF
TRBJ1-6 | . | TRBV15 | . | TGTGCCACCAGCAGGTCCCGGCAGTCACCCCTCCACTTT | CATSRSRQSPLHF
TRBJ1-6 | many | TRBV4-1 | TRBD1 | TGCGCCAGCAGCCAGGGGACAGGGTTCAGTTCCCTCCACTTT | CASSQGTGFSSLHF
TRBJ2-5 | . | TRBV7-9 | . | TGTGCCAGCAGCTCGGACCGGGACGGCTACCAAGAGACCCAGTACTTC | CASSSDRDGYQETQYF
TRBJ2-5 | . | TRBV6-5 | . | TGTGCCAGCAGCCTGCTGACAGACGAGACCCAGTACTTC | CASSLLTDETQYF
TRBJ1-5 | many | TRBV2 | . | TGTGCCAGCAGGTTTTTGTCGAATCAGCCCCAGCATTTT | CASRFLSNQPQHF
TRBJ1-5 | few | TRBV7-2 | . | TGTGCCAGCAGCTTAGCCCAGCCATATACAAATCAGCCCCAGCATTTT | CASSLAQPYTNQPQHF
TRBJ2-7 | . | TRBV3-1 | TRBD1 | TGTGCCAGCAGCCAAGTATCGGGACAGGGGATCCACGAGCAGTACTTC | CASSQVSGQGIHEQYF
TRBJ2-5 | few | TRBV12-3/TRBV12-4 | . | TGTGCCAGCAGGTTTAAAAGGGGGGTAGAGACCCAGTACTTC | CASRFKRGVETQYF
TRBJ1-2 | many | TRBV29-1 | TRBD1 | TGCAGCGTTCCGGGACAGGGGAGTGGCTACACCTTC | CSVPGQGSGYTF
TRBJ2-3 | few | TRBV12-3/TRBV12-4 | . | TGTGCCAGCAGCCAGATTAGGACGGATACGCAGTATTTT | CASSQIRTDTQYF
TRBJ1-1 | many | TRBV5-4 | TRBD1 | TGTGCCAGCAGCTCAGCCTCGGACAGGGATTTCAACACTGAAGCTTTCTTT | CASSSASDRDFNTEAFF
TRBJ1-6 | few | TRBV7-6 | TRBD1 | TGTGCCAGCAGCGCGAGGACAGGCTCCTATAATTCACCCCTCCACTTT | CASSARTGSYNSPLHF
TRBJ2-5 | . | TRBV18 | . | TGTGCCAGCTCACCATTGGGCGGGAACCAAGAGACCCAGTACTTC | CASSPLGGNQETQYF
TRBJ2-6 | few | TRBV6-2/TRBV6-3 | . | TGTGCCAGCAGTTACTCGACTGTGAAGATTACCTCTGGGGCCAACGTCCTGACTTTC | CASSYSTVKITSGANVLTF
TRBJ2-1 | many | TRBV10-3 | . | TGTGCCATCAGTTTCCCGGGGAACAATGAGCAGTTCTTC | CAISFPGNNEQFF
TRBJ2-7 | few | TRBV24-1 | . | TGTGCCACCAGTGGGTCAGGGCGGTACGAGCAGTACTTC | CATSGSGRYEQYF
TRBJ1-3 | many | TRBV6-5 | . | TGTGCCAGCAGTTTCTCAAACTCTGGAAACACCATATATTTT | CASSFSNSGNTIYF
TRBJ2-1 | . | TRBV27 | . | TGTGCCAGCAGTTTACAGGGGGGCGCCTACAATGAGCAGTTCTTC | CASSLQGGAYNEQFF
TRBJ2-7 | . | TRBV5-5 | TRBD1 | TGTGCCAGCAGCTTGCAACCGGGACAGGGGGCGAGAGAGCAGTACTTC | CASSLQPGQGAREQYF
TRBJ2-3 | many | TRBV7-2 | . | TGTGCCAGCAGCTCCGGGTTTCCAGATACGCAGTATTTT | CASSSGFPDTQYF
TRBJ2-7 | . | TRBV28 | . | TGTGCCAGCAGTACCGCAGGGAGTGTTTCGGTCGAGCAGTACTTC | CASSTAGSVSVEQYF
TRBJ1-5 | few | TRBV9 | . | TGTGCCAGCAGCGTGGGAGACGGTCAGCCCCAGCATTTT | CASSVGDGQPQHF
TRBJ2-3 | . | TRBV10-3 | . | TGTGCCATCAGCCAAACAGGGGAGGGCACAGATACGCAGTATTTT | CAISQTGEGTDTQYF
TRBJ2-3 | many | TRBV29-1 | . | TGCAGCGTCTTTACATCGGGATGGGGCACAGATACGCAGTATTTT | CSVFTSGWGTDTQYF
TRBJ1-5 | many | TRBV12-3/TRBV12-4 | . | TGTGCCAGCAGTCCAATTCTAGTTAGCAATCAGCCCCAGCATTTT | CASSPILVSNQPQHF
TRBJ2-3 | few | TRBV20-1 | TRBD1 | TGCAGTGCTAGATTGTGGGGGCTGACAGGGGCCACAGATACGCAGTATTTT | CSARLWGLTGATDTQYF
TRBJ1-3 | many | TRBV4-1 | . | TGCGCCAGCAGCCAAGCCCCATTTTCAACCTCTGGAAACACCATATATTTT | CASSQAPFSTSGNTIYF
TRBJ1-2 | . | TRBV20-1 | TRBD1 | TGCAGTGCTAGAATTACCACAGGGGCCTATGGCTACACCTTC | CSARITTGAYGYTF
TRBJ2-2 | many | TRBV10-3 | TRBD1 | TGTGCCACCAAGCCGGGACAGGGGGACACCGGGGAGCTGTTTTTT | CATKPGQGDTGELFF
TRBJ2-7 | . | TRBV28 | . | TGTGCCAGCAGTCCACAGGGTGCCCACGAGCAGTACTTC | CASSPQGAHEQYF
TRBJ1-1 | . | TRBV27 | TRBD1 | TGTGCCAGCAGCCCCACGACTCCCGGGACAGGTATAAGGGATGCTTTCTTT | CASSPTTPGTGIRDAFF
TRBJ2-3 | . | TRBV12-3/TRBV12-4 | . | TGTGCCAGCAGTTTAGGCGGGGACAGCACAGATACGCGGTATTTT | CASSLGGDSTDTRYF
TRBJ1-5 | few | TRBV7-9 | . | TGTGCCAGCAGTCCAGGGACCCTCGGTTGGGGCAATCAGCCCCAGCATTTT | CASSPGTLGWGNQPQHF
TRBJ2-2 | few | TRBV5-5 | . | TGTGCCAGCAGCGGGGATCTCCGTACTACCAACACCGGGGAGCTGTTTTTT | CASSGDLRTTNTGELFF
TRBJ2-5 | many | TRBV5-6 | . | TGTGCCAGCAGCCGAGTCAGAGAGACCCAGTACTTC | CASSRVRETQYF
TRBJ2-1 | many | TRBV20-1 | TRBD1 | TGCAGTGCTACGACAGGGGGCGGTTACGGTGAGCAGTTCTTC | CSATTGGGYGEQFF
TRBJ2-7 | few | TRBV4-3 | . | TGCGCCAGCAGCCAAGATGAAACGGCCCCCTACGAGCAGTACTTC | CASSQDETAPYEQYF
TRBJ2-3 | many | TRBV29-1 | . | TGCAGCGTTAATTTGAGCACAGATACGCAGTATTTT | CSVNLSTDTQYF
TRBJ2-3 | . | TRBV5-1 | . | TGCGCCAGCAGCTTGGGAGGGGTCAGCACAGATACGCAGTATTTT | CASSLGGVSTDTQYF
TRBJ2-2 | . | TRBV6-2/TRBV6-3 | . | TGTGCCAGCAGTTCCTGGCAGTGGAGTACCGGGGAGCTGTTTTTT | CASSSWQWSTGELFF
TRBJ2-2 | few | TRBV6-2/TRBV6-3 | . | TGTGCCAGCAGCCGCGTATGGGAGACCGGGGAGCTGTTTTTT | CASSRVWETGELFF
TRBJ2-7 | few | TRBV7-9 | . | TGTGCCAGCAGCCTTCTTGACAGAGCACCATCCTACGAGCAGTACTTC | CASSLLDRAPSYEQYF
TRBJ2-2 | few | TRBV2 | . | TGTGCCAGCAGTGAATGGCCTTCCGGGGAGCTGTTTTTT | CASSEWPSGELFF
TRBJ1-1 | many | TRBV4-1 | . | TGCGCCAGCAGCCAAGTTCTGAACACTGAAGCTTTCTTT | CASSQVLNTEAFF
TRBJ2-3 | few | TRBV28 | . | TGTGCCAGCAGTTTAGGCCCGACCCCCACAGATACGCAGTATTTT | CASSLGPTPTDTQYF